The present T cell receptor beta chain was sequenced within a study of blood T cell repertoires in COVID-19 (dated by TCRdb to 2020 to 2021). Background for the entire study: Recovered participants in ImmuneRACE Cohort 3 were defined as having two consecutive negative NP/OP PCR tests, clearance from a healthcare professional, or resolution of symptoms. Collaborator samples came from the United States, Italy and Spain and covered acute and convalescent phases of COVID-19. The samples were drawn from two sources: the first 160 participants of the ongoing ImmuneRACE study, and 1,000 to 1,500 subjects contributed by 6 global collaborators. Deeply sampled blood TCRbeta repertoires from subjects exposed to, actively infected with, or recovered from COVID-19 were included in the dataset. The repertoires were made available in a free public database intended to serve as a resource for research on the immune response to SARS-CoV-2. Where available, HLA class I and class II types were obtained from metadata supplied by the sample provider rather than from assay-based typing. The prospective study material was composed of cDNA or gDNA derived from T cells, B-cell-depleted T cells, or PBMCs. Nearly every sample came with metadata listing a de-identified subject ID, COVID-19 status, age in years and sex. The study at large found these results: How much clinical and demographic metadata was included differed by source and by participant, and the metadata was provided uncurated.

The immunoSEQ Assay, a bias-controlled multiplex PCR, was used to amplify TCRbeta CDR3 regions from genomic DNA. For the original study's pipeline: Nucleated cell counts per sample were estimated from amplification of reference gene primers within the assay. To quantify the absolute abundance of each unique TCRbeta CDR3 rearrangement, sequence reads were collapsed and filtered. For each sample, productive Simpson clonality was calculated as the square root of Simpson's diversity index across productive rearrangements. Held by TCRdb, this immuneACCESS table contains in-frame sequences only and omits some clones. Under half of the omission traces to an unresolved V gene where checked; the cause of the rest is unknown. V and J calls and clone size are given by that table; D and trimming were obtained from the DNA. Across this sample there are about 270,000 clones, with more than 70% seen only once. 2% of the sample rests with the top ten.

Participants in the prospective study were aged about 18 to 100 years, lived in about two dozen United States geographic areas, and enrolled through a virtual design. In the prospective study, participants were assigned to cohorts based on the clinical history participants reported in a screening survey and a study questionnaire. Mobile phlebotomists in the prospective study collected whole blood, serum and a nasopharyngeal or oropharyngeal swab from every participant. Prospective study participants could optionally give additional blood draws and questionnaires over an approximately two-month period. Blood samples from the prospective study were shipped frozen or at room temperature prior to DNA extraction. About this clone: There is no known antigen for this receptor. Base qualities are not recorded, but no much larger clone differs from it by a single base.

V was cut back by 2 bases and J by 3 bases, leaving a gap of 10 bases between them. Via the germline V gene, CDR1 is SGHTA and CDR2 FQGNSA. From the cysteine through the phenylalanine, the CDR3 covers 15 amino acids. The kept DNA is CDR3 alone, 45 bases in frame from the first base. Sequencing was performed on PBMCs or T cells enriched from blood (not recorded which). The chain employs TRBV7-2 and TRBJ2-2, with a tentative D gene TRBD1 over 6 matching bases. The sequence was obtained from an older woman in a cohort exposed to, infected with or recovered from COVID-19 (not recorded which). The CDR3 protein is CASSLTGKDTGELFF. In nucleotide form, the sequence is TGTGCCAGCAGCTTAACAGGGAAGGACACCGGGGAGCTGTTTTTT.